The clone carrying this TCR beta chain showed up just a few times. Its antigen is as yet unknown. These data belong to a study of identical twins. Overall study results and limits: Whereas memory repertoires showed no such difference, abundant cord blood beta clonotypes carried fewer insertions.

The V gene end was trimmed by 1 base and the J gene end by 7 bases; junction bases not matched to a gene: 8. Germline V gene sequence: CDR1 MGHRA, CDR2 YSYEKL. This CDR3 is built from 15 residues. TCRdb fed the 5' RACE reads into MiXCR, producing one record per CDR3 protein. The sample consists of hundreds of thousands of distinct CDR3 sequences, 9% to 15% of them appearing once. Another study also made use of these data, one on yellow fever vaccine responses in identical twins.

Sequenced input: PBMCs. This clonotype was sampled from a woman aged 18-29 years in good health. The chain has TRBV4-1 and TRBJ2-3; the match to TRBD2 covers 7 bases. This CDR3 is CASSQAGLAVYTQYF. The CDR3 bases are TGCGCCAGCAGCCAAGCTGGTCTAGCGGTCTATACGCAGTATTTT.